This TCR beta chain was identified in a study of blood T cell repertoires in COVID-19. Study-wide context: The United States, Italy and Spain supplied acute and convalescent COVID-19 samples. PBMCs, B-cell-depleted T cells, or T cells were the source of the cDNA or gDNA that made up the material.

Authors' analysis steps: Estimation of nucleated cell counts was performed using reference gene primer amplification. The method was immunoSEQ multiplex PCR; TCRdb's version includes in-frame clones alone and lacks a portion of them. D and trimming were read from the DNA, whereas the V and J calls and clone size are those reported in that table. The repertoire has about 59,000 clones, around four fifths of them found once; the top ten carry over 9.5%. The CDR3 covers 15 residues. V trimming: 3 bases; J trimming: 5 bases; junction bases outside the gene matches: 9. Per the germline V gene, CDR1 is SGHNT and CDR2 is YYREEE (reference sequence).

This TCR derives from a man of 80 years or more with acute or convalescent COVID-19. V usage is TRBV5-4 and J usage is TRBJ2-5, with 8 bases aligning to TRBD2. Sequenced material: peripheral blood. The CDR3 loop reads CASSSRTPGGETQYF. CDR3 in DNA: TGTGCCAGCAGCTCCAGGACCCCGGGGGGGGAGACCCAGTACTTC.